This TCR beta chain was found in a study of T cell responses to AZD1222 COVID-19 vaccine. TCRdb keeps only in-frame clones here, not all; method: immunoSEQ multiplex PCR. The sample lists more than 100,000 clones, over 75% occurring once. The CDR3 is 11 residues long. Germline CDR1 is SNHLY and CDR2 is FYNNEI. V was pared by 8 bases and J by 3 bases, with 8 bases between. The sequence derives from an adult in good health. This chain uses TRBV2 with TRBJ2-7; D is unresolved. The sample was peripheral blood, taken on day 0 of AZD1222 vaccination. The chain's CDR3 is CASQNYYEQYF. DNA for the CDR3: TGTGCCAGCCAAAACTACTACGAGCAGTACTTC.